The table lists the clone carrying this T cell receptor (beta chain) with a few counts. This specimen belongs to a study of cytomegalovirus exposure and HLA in healthy donors. A multiplex PCR was run with 60 Vbeta primers and 13 Jbeta primers. Method: immunoSEQ multiplex PCR; TCRdb's copy keeps in-frame clones and lacks some. The profile shows roughly 36,000 clones, 74% of them singletons. The CDR3 loop spans 11 amino acids. Trimming removed 6 bases from V and 8 bases from J, with 13 bases in between. The V gene's germline CDR1 is SQVTM and CDR2 ANQGSEA. This TCR was recovered from a young man in good health and CMV-seronegative. The chain carries TRBV29-1 and TRBJ1-1, with D perhaps TRBD1 (5 bases). Sequencing was done on a sample of PBMCs. The DNA for the CDR3 is TGCAGCGTAGCTTACAGGACCGAAGCTTTCTTT. Translated, it gives CSVAYRTEAFF.